Below are 10 T cell receptor beta chains sequenced from a single sample in a study of T cell changes during pregnancy in multiple sclerosis. Clones were read by immunoSEQ multiplex PCR, and TCRdb kept only the in-frame ones, dropping some. Seen here are 40,000 or so clones, more than 80% observed once, and the top ten hold less than 1.5%. This sample comprised peripheral blood, obtained before pregnancy. The receptors derive from a female donor with multiple sclerosis, enrolled in a pregnancy study.

The genes are TRBV19 and TRBJ1-3; D perhaps matches TRBD1 (5 bases). The CDR3 contains 18 residues. Trimming removed 2 bases at V and 0 bases at J, with 17 bases between. The germline gives CDR1 LNHDA, CDR2 SQIVND (reference sequence). The CDR3: CASSIRGLTAFSGNTIYF. The DNA for the CDR3 is TGTGCCAGTAGTATAAGGGGTTTGACGGCCTTCTCTGGAAACACCATATATTTT.

The gene calls are TRBV10-2 and TRBJ2-5; 8 bases match TRBD1. The J call is doubtful: the DNA matches TRBJ2-7 better. Germline-derived CDR1 and CDR2 are WSHSY and SAAADI. This CDR3 spans 15 amino acids. The CDR3 reads CASSESNRGTYEQYF. The DNA for the CDR3 is TGCGCCAGCAGTGAGTCAAACAGGGGGACCTACGAGCAGTACTTC.

V gene TRBV6-6 combines with J gene TRBJ1-2; no clear D gene. The length of the CDR3 is 12 residues. The germline V gene has CDR1 MNHNY and CDR2 SVGAGI (reference sequence). V was cut by 6 bases and J by 3 bases, with 8 bases left in between. This CDR3 is CASSYRDYGYTF. The CDR3 DNA follows: TGTGCCAGCAGCTATCGAGACTATGGCTACACCTTC.

The gene calls are TRBV7-6 and TRBJ2-5, with 7 bases fitting TRBD2. This CDR3 is built from 15 residues. The germline gives CDR1 SGHVS, CDR2 FNYEAQ. V lost 1 base, J lost 3 bases, and 5 bases stayed unmatched. CDR3 loop: CASSLGFAGEETQYF. The CDR3 bases are TGTGCCAGCAGCTTAGGTTTTGCGGGAGAAGAGACCCAGTACTTC.

V is TRBV7-2 and J is TRBJ2-1, with D tentatively TRBD2 (6 bases). This CDR3 comprises 14 residues. Per the germline V gene, CDR1 is SGHTA and CDR2 is FQGNSA. V dropped 3 bases and J dropped 14 bases, with 20 bases sitting between them. The CDR3 DNA is TGTGCCAGCAGCTTGGGCGGGAATCCTCGTAGTAAGTTCTTC. Protein product: CASSLGGNPRSKFF.

The rearrangement links TRBV28 to TRBJ2-7, with 7 bases fitting TRBD2. The junction had 15 bases not matched to a gene; V was cut back by 2 bases and J by 5 bases. Germline assignment: CDR1 MDHEN and CDR2 SYDVKM. CDR3 length: 17 residues. The CDR3 DNA reads TGTGCCAGCAGTTTACTCGAGCGGGACTATACGACAAACGAGCAGTACTTC. It encodes CASSLLERDYTTNEQYF.

The chain recombines TRBV7-3 with TRBJ2-5; TRBD2 aligns across 7 bases. J lost 2 bases, V lost 4 bases, and 4 bases had no gene match. The CDR3 runs to 14 residues. CDR1 is SGHTA, CDR2 FQGTGA, per germline. CDR3 coding DNA: TGTGCCAGCAGCTCAGGACTAGGGCAAGAGACCCAGTACTTC. This translates into CASSSGLGQETQYF.

On this clone: This CDR3 is also generated by other DNA sequences in the sample. V is TRBV29-1 and J is TRBJ1-2; D might be TRBD1 (5 bases). Trimming shortened V by 3 bases and J by 4 bases, and 9 bases separated the two germline ends. Per the germline V gene, CDR1 is SQVTM and CDR2 is ANQGSEA. The CDR3 length is 12 residues. Written as DNA, the CDR3 is TGCAGCGTTGACGGGCAGGGCTATGGCTACACCTTC. It codes for CSVDGQGYGYTF.

The CDR3 reads CASSGPGQAYGYTF. The DNA for the CDR3 is TGTGCCAGCAGCGGGCCGGGACAGGCATATGGCTACACCTTC. The chain uses TRBV5-5 and TRBJ1-2; 8 positions match TRBD1. V dropped 4 bases and J dropped 5; count of bases not matched to a gene: 7. This CDR3 comprises 14 residues. Germline V CDR1 and CDR2: SGHKS, YYEKEE (reference sequence). The entire variable domain, with the rest obtained from reference TRBV5-5 and TRBJ1-2, is as follows: DAGVTQSPTHLIKTRGQQVTLRCSPISGHKSVSWYQQVLGQGPQFIFQYYEKEERGRGNFPDRFSARQFPNYSSELNVNALLLGDSALYLCASSGPGQAYGYTFGSGTRLTVV.

This rearrangement joins TRBV19 to TRBJ1-5, with TRBD1 as a possible D gene (5 bases). CDR3 length: 16 residues. Between the trimmed V and J ends, which lost 5 bases and 2 bases, there was a span of 16 bases. CDR1 and CDR2 from the germline V gene are LNHDA and SQIVND (reference sequence). CDR3 loop: CASSLTQGWGNQPQHF. CDR3 bases: TGTGCCAGTAGTCTTACCCAGGGTTGGGGCAATCAGCCCCAGCATTTT.